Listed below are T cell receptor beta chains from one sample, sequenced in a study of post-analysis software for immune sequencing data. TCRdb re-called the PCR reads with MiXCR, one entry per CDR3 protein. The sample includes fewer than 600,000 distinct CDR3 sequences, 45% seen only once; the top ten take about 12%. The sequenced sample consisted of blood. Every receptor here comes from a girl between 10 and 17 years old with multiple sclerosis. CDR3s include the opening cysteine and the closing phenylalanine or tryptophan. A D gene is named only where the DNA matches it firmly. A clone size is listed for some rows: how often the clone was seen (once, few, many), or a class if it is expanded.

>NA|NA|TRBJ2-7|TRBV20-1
CSARDRASDDTYEQYF
TGCAGTGCTAGAGATAGGGCTAGCGACGACACCTACGAGCAGTACTTC
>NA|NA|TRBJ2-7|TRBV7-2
CASSYRTDLLVNEQYF
TGTGCCAGCAGCTACAGGACAGACCTCCTCGTTAACGAGCAGTACTTC
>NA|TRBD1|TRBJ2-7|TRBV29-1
CSVRYGTDAYEQYF
TGCAGCGTTCGTTATGGGACAGACGCCTACGAGCAGTACTTC
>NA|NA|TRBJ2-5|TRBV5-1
CASSLTATEGETQYF
TGCGCCAGCTCACTGACAGCTACTGAGGGGGAGACCCAGTACTTC
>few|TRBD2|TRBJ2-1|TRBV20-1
CSARQSGGDNEQFF
TGCAGTGCTAGGCAAAGCGGGGGGGACAATGAGCAGTTCTTC
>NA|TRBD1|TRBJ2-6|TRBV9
CASSQAPDRGGSGANVLTF
TGTGCCAGCAGCCAAGCACCAGACAGGGGGGGATCTGGGGCCAACGTCCTGACTTTC
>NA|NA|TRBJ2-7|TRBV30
CACQQRGSIYEQYF
TGTGCCTGCCAGCAGCGAGGGTCGATCTACGAGCAGTACTTC
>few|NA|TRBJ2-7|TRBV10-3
CASGVLAPQGEQYF
TGTGCATCCGGGGTTTTAGCACCTCAGGGCGAGCAGTACTTC
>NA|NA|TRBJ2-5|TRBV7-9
CASKGAGEETQYF
TGTGCCAGCAAGGGAGCAGGGGAGGAGACCCAGTACTTC
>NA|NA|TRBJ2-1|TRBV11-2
CASSLEPLENEQFF
TGTGCCAGCAGCTTAGAGCCCCTAGAGAATGAGCAGTTCTTC
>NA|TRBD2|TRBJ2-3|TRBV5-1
CASSVGRADTQYF
TGCGCCAGCAGCGTAGGGAGGGCAGATACGCAGTATTTT
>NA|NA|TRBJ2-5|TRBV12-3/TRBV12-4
CASSFSHQETQYF
TGTGCCAGCAGTTTTTCACACCAAGAGACCCAGTACTTC
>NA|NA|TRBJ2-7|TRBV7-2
CAGSLWTEMSPDEQYF
TGTGCCGGCAGCTTATGGACAGAGATGAGTCCGGACGAGCAGTACTTC
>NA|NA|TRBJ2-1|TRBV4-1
CASSQAGDLNEQFF
TGCGCCAGCAGCCAAGCGGGAGACCTGAATGAGCAGTTCTTC
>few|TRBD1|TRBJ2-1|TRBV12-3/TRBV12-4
CASSAGQGAKYNEQFF
TGTGCCAGCAGTGCGGGACAGGGGGCGAAGTACAATGAGCAGTTCTTC
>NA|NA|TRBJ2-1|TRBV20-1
CRNNEQFF
TGCAGAAACAATGAGCAGTTCTTC
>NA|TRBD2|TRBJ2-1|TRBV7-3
CASSFLAGEYNEQFF
TGTGCCAGCAGCTTCCTAGCGGGGGAATACAATGAGCAGTTCTTC
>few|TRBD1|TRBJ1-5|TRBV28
CASGDRAHSNQPQHF
TGTGCCAGCGGAGACAGGGCCCATAGCAATCAGCCCCAGCATTTT
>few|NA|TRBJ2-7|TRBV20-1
CSAIERARGQYF
TGCAGTGCCATAGAGAGGGCCAGAGGGCAGTACTTC
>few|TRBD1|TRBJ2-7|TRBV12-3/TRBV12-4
CASSPAPGQGYEQYF
TGTGCCAGCAGTCCCGCCCCCGGACAGGGTTACGAGCAGTACTTC
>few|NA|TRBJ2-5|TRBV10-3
CAISEDRQETQYF
TGTGCCATCAGTGAGGACAGGCAAGAGACCCAGTACTTC
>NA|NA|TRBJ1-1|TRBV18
CASSPPSERNTEAFF
TGTGCCAGCTCACCACCGAGTGAGAGGAACACTGAAGCTTTCTTT
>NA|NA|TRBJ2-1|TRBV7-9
CASSFIMTGRDEQFF
TGTGCCAGCAGCTTCATTATGACGGGGCGGGATGAGCAGTTCTTC
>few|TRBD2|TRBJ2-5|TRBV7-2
CASSWTSGTETQYF
TGTGCCAGCAGCTGGACTAGCGGCACGGAGACCCAGTACTTC
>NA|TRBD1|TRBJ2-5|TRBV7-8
CASSEDRVETQYF
TGTGCCAGCAGCGAAGACAGGGTCGAGACCCAGTACTTC
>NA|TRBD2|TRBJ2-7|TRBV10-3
CAISEEASGEQYF
TGTGCCATCAGTGAGGAGGCTAGCGGAGAGCAGTACTTC
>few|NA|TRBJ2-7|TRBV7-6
CASSLVPDPSYEQYF
TGTGCCAGCAGCTTAGTCCCGGACCCCTCCTACGAGCAGTACTTC
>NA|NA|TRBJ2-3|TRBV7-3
CASSFGPDTQYF
TGTGCCAGCAGCTTTGGCCCAGATACGCAGTATTTT
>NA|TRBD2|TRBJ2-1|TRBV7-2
CASSLGRLADNEQFF
TGTGCCAGCAGCTTAGGGAGACTAGCGGACAATGAGCAGTTCTTC
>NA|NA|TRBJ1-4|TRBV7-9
CASSLSGGRNEKLFF
TGTGCCAGCAGCTTATCCGGGGGCAGAAATGAAAAACTGTTTTTT
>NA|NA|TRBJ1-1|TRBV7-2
CASSLGWANTEAFF
TGTGCCAGCAGCTTAGGGTGGGCGAACACTGAAGCTTTCTTT
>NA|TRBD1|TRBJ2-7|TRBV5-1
CASSFRSGTGSHEQYF
TGCGCCAGCAGCTTTCGTTCGGGGACAGGGTCCCACGAGCAGTACTTC
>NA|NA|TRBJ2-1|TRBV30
CAWNEGEVHNEQFF
TGTGCCTGGAATGAGGGGGAAGTCCACAATGAGCAGTTCTTC
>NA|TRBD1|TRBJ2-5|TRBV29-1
CSVVGQYNEQYF
TGCAGCGTTGTGGGACAGTACAATGAGCAGTACTTC
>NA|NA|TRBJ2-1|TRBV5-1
CASSFTRGNEQFF
TGCGCCAGCAGCTTTACTAGAGGCAATGAGCAGTTCTTC
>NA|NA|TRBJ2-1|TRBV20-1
CSATIQGAYNEQFF
TGCAGTGCCACTATACAGGGAGCATACAATGAGCAGTTCTTC
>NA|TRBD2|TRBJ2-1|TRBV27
CASSQGLAGGLEQFF
TGTGCCAGCAGTCAGGGACTAGCGGGAGGACTTGAGCAGTTCTTC
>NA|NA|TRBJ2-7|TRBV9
CASSPRLGVSYEQYF
TGTGCCAGCAGCCCCCGCTTGGGGGTTTCCTACGAGCAGTACTTC
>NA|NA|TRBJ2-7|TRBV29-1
CSVPGEGTYEQYF
TGCAGCGTTCCAGGGGAAGGGACCTACGAGCAGTACTTC
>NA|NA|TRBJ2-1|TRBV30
CAWSDNGEQVF
TGTGCCTGGAGTGATAACGGTGAGCAGGTCTTC
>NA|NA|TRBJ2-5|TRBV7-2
CASSDQNRDVETQYF
TGTGCCAGCAGTGATCAGAACAGGGATGTAGAGACCCAGTACTTC
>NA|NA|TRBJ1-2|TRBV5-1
CASSLEAAINYGYTF
TGCGCCAGCAGCTTGGAGGCGGCTATAAACTATGGCTACACCTTC